A single sample gave rise to the 24 T cell receptor beta chains below, sequenced in a study of PD-1 blockade in classical Hodgkin lymphoma (TCRdb year 2020). The sample's time point label, decoded: cycle 2 day 1 (C2D1) of nivolumab. All trial patients had relapsed after autologous stem cell transplantation, with cohorts A, B and C differing in prior brentuximab vedotin exposure. Library preparation used the immunoSEQ multiplex PCR assay. The table comes from immuneACCESS by way of TCRdb, which keeps in-frame sequences with V and J called. Part of the clones is missing from these tables; in studies checked, under half for an unresolved V gene and the rest for unknown reasons. A total of fewer than 30,000 clones appear in this sample, over 65% of them only once. The ten largest clones take up about a fifth of the sample. The sequences come from peripheral blood mononuclear cells (PBMCs), collected before the second cycle of nivolumab. The receptor set was obtained from a human donor with classical Hodgkin lymphoma.

This clone was seen a single time. This chain connects TRBV7-8 to TRBJ2-5, with 7 bases lining up with TRBD1. The CDR3 consists of 15 residues. Looked up from germline, CDR1 is SGHVS and CDR2 is FQNEAQ. The junction had 11 bases not matched to a gene; V was cut back by 5 bases and J by 5 bases. The DNA for the CDR3 is TGTGCCAGCAGCCCAAGACAGGGTTTGATGGAGACCCAGTACTTC. Translated, it gives CASSPRQGLMETQYF.

The gene calls are TRBV18 and TRBJ1-1, with TRBD1 matching 7 bases. CDR1 and CDR2 (germline): KGHSH, LQKENI. Losses at the gene ends were 3 bases for V and 4 bases for J; bases not matched to a gene: 8. This CDR3 is 15 amino acids long. The chain's CDR3 is CASSPRDSGGTEAFF. DNA of the CDR3: TGTGCCAGCTCACCGCGGGACAGTGGGGGCACTGAAGCTTTCTTT.

The chain has TRBV5-6 and TRBJ2-1, with 12 bases aligning to TRBD2. The CDR3 has 16 residues. CDR1 and CDR2 (germline): SGHDT, YYEEEE. Germline trimming cut 4 bases from V and 2 bases from J; bases unmatched to any gene: 4. The CDR3 coding sequence is TGTGCCAGCAGCCCTAGGACTAGCGGGGCCTACAATGAGCAGTTCTTC. Its protein product is CASSPRTSGAYNEQFF.

V is TRBV5-8 and J is TRBJ2-3; weak D call: TRBD1 (6 bases). Trimming shortened V by 0 bases and J by 6 bases, and 8 bases separated the two germline ends. Looked up from germline, CDR1 is SGHTS and CDR2 is YDEGEE. The CDR3 is made up of 13 amino acids. The CDR3 spells CASSLVGADTQYF. The CDR3 region has the DNA TGTGCCAGCAGCTTGGTGGGGGCCGATACGCAGTATTTT.

The J gene is TRBJ2-7, the V gene TRBV6-1; no reliable D call. The CDR3 runs 14 residues. From germline, CDR1 is MNHNS and CDR2 SASEGT. V gave up 6 bases and J gave up 3 bases, with 15 bases separating them. The CDR3: CASRGWAQSYEQYF. The CDR3 DNA sequence: TGTGCCAGCAGGGGTTGGGCCCAGAGCTACGAGCAGTACTTC.

In regard to this clone: Other DNA sequences in this sample translate to the same CDR3. The chain uses TRBV19 and TRBJ2-1; D is uncertain. Trimming removed 5 bases at V and 0 bases at J, with 11 bases between. The CDR3 contains 15 residues. CDR1 and CDR2 (germline): LNHDA, SQIVND (reference sequence). CDR3 nucleotides: TGTGCCAGTAGTGAAGGCGAAAGCTCCTACAATGAGCAGTTCTTC. It specifies CASSEGESSYNEQFF.

The J gene is TRBJ2-1, the V gene TRBV7-2; unclear D gene. The V and J ends lost 1 base and 9 bases respectively, with 7 bases between them. This CDR3 has 12 amino acids. Germline V gene data show CDR1 as SGHTA and CDR2 as FQGNSA. For the CDR3, the DNA is TGTGCCAGCAGCTTAGAAGGTGGTGAGCAGTTCTTC. Translation gives CASSLEGGEQFF.

This chain uses TRBV11-2 with TRBJ2-4, with 7 bases identical to TRBD1. The CDR3 sequence is 13 residues long. After removal of 4 bases from V and 7 bases from J, the junction contained 4 bases not matched to a gene. Germline CDR1 and CDR2: SGHAT and FQNNGV. CDR3 sequence reads: CASSSTGWNIQYF. CDR3 sequence (DNA): TGTGCCAGCAGCTCGACAGGGTGGAACATTCAGTACTTC.

By sample share, this clone is medium-sized. The genes are TRBV4-3 and TRBJ1-2; D ambiguous. The CDR3 spans 13 residues. Trimming took off 0 bases at V and 6 bases at J, with 8 bases between the two ends. Germline CDR1 reads LGHNA; CDR2 reads YSLEER. CDR3 loop: CASSQDPGNGYTF. CDR3 in DNA: TGCGCCAGCAGCCAAGATCCCGGGAATGGCTACACCTTC.

The chain links TRBV28 to TRBJ1-2; possible D gene TRBD1, 6 bases. This CDR3 is 15 amino acids long. Looked up from germline, CDR1 is MDHEN and CDR2 is SYDVKM. Trimming stripped 4 bases from V and 2 bases from J, with 14 bases between. CDR3 amino acids: CASSSSGAENYGYTF. CDR3 nucleotides: TGTGCCAGCAGTTCCTCAGGGGCAGAAAACTATGGCTACACCTTC.

This clone was seen only a few times. The chain has TRBV30 and TRBJ2-2; D is unresolved. The V end was cut by 8 bases, the J end by 6 bases, with 13 bases between. Germline lookup yields CDR1 GTSNPN and CDR2 SVGIG (reference sequence). The CDR3 length is 12 residues. This CDR3 reads CAHSPVAGELFF. The CDR3 DNA reads as TGTGCCCACTCCCCGGTTGCCGGGGAGCTGTTTTTT.

V is TRBV6-1 and J is TRBJ2-7; 9 bases are shared with TRBD1. The J segment lost 4 bases and the V segment lost 10 bases, leaving 8 bases of the junction unmatched. Germline V gene sequence: CDR1 MNHNS, CDR2 SASEGT. The CDR3 is 13 residues long. The CDR3, as DNA: TGTGCCACCGGTCGGGGACAGGGTTACGAGCAGTACGTC. Its translation: CATGRGQGYEQYV.

The V gene is TRBV21-1, the J gene TRBJ2-7; no check of the table's D call, TRBD2, against the DNA was made. TRBV21-1 is described as a pseudogene. CDR3 length: 18 amino acids. Here the CDR3 reads CASSATSGVFPSTYEQYV. The DNA for the CDR3 is TGTGCCAGCAGCGCCACTAGCGGGGTTTTTCCCTCTACGTACGAGCAGTACGTC.

The chain combines TRBV2 with TRBJ2-5, with 7 bases that match TRBD1. The CDR3 covers 15 residues. J gave up 2 bases and V 10 bases, and 13 bases lay outside the gene matches. Germline CDR1 and CDR2: SNHLY and FYNNEI. For the CDR3, the DNA is TGTGCCATCACGAACCGAAGGGGGCCGCAAGAGACCCAGTACTTC. It yields the protein CAITNRRGPQETQYF.

The chain recombines TRBV9 with TRBJ2-3, with D possibly matching TRBD2 (6 bases). CDR1 and CDR2 (germline): SGDLS, YYNGEE. V dropped 0 bases and J dropped 2 bases, with 13 bases sitting between them. The CDR3 contains 16 residues. The CDR3 region is CASSVVGSGNTDTQYF. The CDR3 nucleotides read TGTGCCAGCAGCGTAGTGGGTAGCGGTAACACAGATACGCAGTATTTT. Based on the CDR3 plus reference TRBV9 and TRBJ2-3, the full variable domain is DSGVTQTPKHLITATGQRVTLRCSPRSGDLSVYWYQQSLDQGLQFLIQYYNGEERAKGNILERFSAQQFPDLHSELNLSSLELGDSALYFCASSVVGSGNTDTQYFGPGTRLTVL.

The chain uses TRBV10-3 and TRBJ2-5; D remains unclear. The V end was cut by 10 bases, the J end by 1 base, with 13 bases between. The CDR3 totals 13 residues. The germline V gene has CDR1 ENHRY and CDR2 SYGVKD. The CDR3 bases are TGTGCCAGCAGCACCCCAGCCCAAGAGACCCAGTACTTC. Amino acids: CASSTPAQETQYF.

The chain combines TRBV28 with TRBJ1-2, with D perhaps matching TRBD1 (6 bases). Germline V gives CDR1 MDHEN, CDR2 SYDVKM. Trimming cost V 7 bases and J 8 bases, with 20 bases left between them. The CDR3 extends over 14 amino acids. CDR3 in amino acids: CASNLLQGRRGYTF. The CDR3 region has the DNA TGTGCCAGCAACCTTCTACAGGGACGAAGGGGCTACACCTTC.

The V and J genes are TRBV5-5 and TRBJ2-3, with D tentatively TRBD1 (5 bases). The germline CDR1 and CDR2 sequences are SGHKS and YYEKEE (reference sequence). CDR3 length equals 13 residues. With 4 bases removed from V and 10 bases from J, the gap between germline ends came to 16 bases. CDR3 nucleotide sequence: TGTGCCAGCAGCGACCGTTGGGGCCATGCGCAGTATTTT. Residues: CASSDRWGHAQYF. Full variable domain (outside the CDR3, taken from reference TRBV5-5 and TRBJ2-3): DAGVTQSPTHLIKTRGQQVTLRCSPISGHKSVSWYQQVLGQGPQFIFQYYEKEERGRGNFPDRFSARQFPNYSSELNVNALLLGDSALYLCASSDRWGHAQYFGPGTRLTVL.

The V and J genes are TRBV30 and TRBJ1-3; no clear D gene. Germline-derived CDR1 and CDR2 are GTSNPN and SVGIG (reference sequence). The V and J ends lost 2 bases and 0 bases respectively, with 8 bases between them. The CDR3 is made up of 14 amino acids. The CDR3 sequence: CAWSPSFSGNTIYF. In DNA, the CDR3 is TGTGCCTGGAGTCCATCCTTCTCTGGAAACACCATATATTTT.

The chain carries TRBV30 and TRBJ1-4; D is unclear. The CDR3 has 13 residues. V shed 8 bases and J shed 5 bases, with 15 bases lying between them. Germline V gene data show CDR1 as GTSNPN and CDR2 as SVGIG (reference sequence). This chain's CDR3 is CARSEGPNEKLFF. The CDR3 DNA reads TGTGCCCGTTCGGAAGGACCGAATGAAAAACTGTTTTTT.

The chain uses TRBV4-2 and TRBJ2-1; perhaps TRBD1 as D (6 bases). The CDR3 totals 16 residues. CDR1 LGHNA and CDR2 YNFKEQ come from the germline V gene. The germline V and J ends were trimmed by 0 bases and 8 bases, with 17 bases remaining between them. CDR3 nucleotides: TGTGCCAGCAGCCAAGATATGATCGTACAGGGCGATGAGCAGTTCTTC. It specifies CASSQDMIVQGDEQFF.

The V gene is TRBV7-9, the J gene TRBJ1-1, with no clear D. V was clipped by 3 bases and J by 2 bases, with 13 bases between them. Looked up from germline, CDR1 is SEHNR and CDR2 is FQNEAQ (reference sequence). CDR3 length equals 15 residues. The CDR3 nucleotides are TGTGCCAGCAGCTTGCCTTACTTGGGCAACACTGAAGCTTTCTTT. Translation gives CASSLPYLGNTEAFF.

This clone came up once. This chain uses TRBV5-1 with TRBJ2-2; D gene unclear. Trimming shortened V by 0 bases and J by 2 bases, and 8 bases separated the two germline ends. The length of the CDR3 is 15 residues. Germline V lookup: CDR1 SGHRS, CDR2 YFSETQ. In DNA, the CDR3 is TGCGCCAGCAGCTTGGGACTGTTCAACACCGGGGAGCTGTTTTTT. Its translation is CASSLGLFNTGELFF.

DNA for the CDR3: TGCGCCAGCAGCCACCCAGGGTGGACAAACTACGAGCAGTACTTC. Its translation: CASSHPGWTNYEQYF. The chain has TRBV4-1 and TRBJ2-7; the D gene is possibly TRBD1 (5 bases). V lost 3 bases, J lost 3 bases, and 15 bases lay in between. The CDR3 has 15 residues. CDR1 and CDR2 (germline): MGHRA, YSYEKL.